This T cell receptor (beta chain) was captured in a study of cytomegalovirus exposure and HLA in healthy donors. Study context: As an earlier analysis found, some 180 million T cells yielded approximately 100 million unique TCR beta sequences. The study's early data release held about 80 million unique TCRs from HLA-typed donors.

PCR employed 60 Vbeta and 13 Jbeta primers. Here immunoSEQ multiplex PCR was the method, and the copy in TCRdb shows in-frame clones only, minus some. This sample has 97,000 or so clones, with roughly 81% found just once. A note on this clone: The antigen is unknown.

General study points: The investigators catalogued 180 or so TCR beta chains as cytomegalovirus-associated. One variant, a missense change in DCLRE1C, was linked in a later analysis to TCR beta V- and J-gene trimming.

The origin of this receptor is a man aged 40-49 years in good health and CMV-seronegative. Sequencing used PBMCs.

CDR3 loop: CASSLGEMNTEAFF. CDR3 in DNA: TGTGCCAGCAGTCTCGGAGAAATGAACACTGAAGCTTTCTTT. This sequence joins TRBV2 and TRBJ1-1; D not certain. The CDR3 is 14 amino acids. CDR1 is SNHLY and CDR2 is FYNNEI in the germline V gene. V dropped 5 bases and J dropped 0 bases, with 10 bases sitting between them.